Below, 23 T cell receptor beta chains from the same sample are listed, as sequenced in a study of early stage breast cancer tumors. Repertoires were generated with immunoSEQ multiplex PCR, while TCRdb's copy carries only in-frame clones and drops some. Among more than 20,000 clones listed, about 78% were seen once. Sequenced input: blood. These receptors all come from a person in their 60s with breast cancer.

The V call is TRBV29-1, the J call TRBJ1-2; the D is unclear. This CDR3 has 12 residues. Per germline, CDR1 SQVTM and CDR2 ANQGSEA. V was shortened by 1 base and J by 3 bases, with 6 bases between the two germline ends. CDR3 nucleotides: TGCAGCGTTGAAGCTAGACACTATGGCTACACCTTC. It specifies CSVEARHYGYTF.

This chain connects TRBV7-2 to TRBJ2-2, with a tentative D call TRBD1 (5 bases). There are 14 residues in the CDR3. Trimming left V 5 bases short and J 8 bases short, with 15 bases between. CDR1 SGHTA and CDR2 FQGNSA come from the germline V gene. CDR3 sequence: CASSLRQLTGELFF. The CDR3 DNA follows: TGTGCCAGCAGCCTTAGACAGCTGACTGGGGAGCTGTTTTTT. The full variable domain, with the rest looked up from reference TRBV7-2 and TRBJ2-2, is GAGVSQSPSNKVTEKGKDVELRCDPISGHTALYWYRQSLGQGLEFLIYFQGNSAPDKSGLPSDRFSAERTGGSVSTLTIQRTQQEDSAVYLCASSLRQLTGELFFGEGSRLTVL.

V is TRBV7-9 and J is TRBJ2-3; TRBD1 matches at 10 bases. With V trimmed by 4 bases and J by 5 bases, 6 bases remained unmatched. Germline CDR1 reads SEHNR; CDR2 reads FQNEAQ (reference sequence). The length of the CDR3 is 15 residues. In nucleotides, the CDR3 is TGTGCCAGCAGCTCGACAGGGGGCATGGGAGATACGCAGTATTTT. This translates into CASSSTGGMGDTQYF.

The sample holds a few counts of this clone. V and J are TRBV18 and TRBJ1-4; D is uncertain. The CDR3 is 14 amino acids. Germline assignment: CDR1 KGHSH and CDR2 LQKENI. The ends were cut back, 2 bases at V and 3 bases at J, with 7 bases in the middle. The CDR3 nucleotides read TGTGCCAGCTCACCATTTCCCTCTAATGAAAAACTGTTTTTT. Protein: CASSPFPSNEKLFF.

This clone was counted a few times. CDR3 coding DNA: TGTGCCAGCAGTGACTCTGTAGCGGGGGGTACAGATACGCAGTATTTT. It encodes CASSDSVAGGTDTQYF. The chain employs TRBV6-4 and TRBJ2-3; the match to TRBD2 covers 10 bases. V gave up 0 bases and J gave up 3 bases; unmatched junction bases: 3. Looked up from germline, CDR1 is MRHNA and CDR2 is SNTAGT. CDR3 length equals 16 residues.

The V gene is TRBV7-6, the J gene TRBJ2-2; D might be TRBD2 (5 bases). The V end was cut by 8 bases, the J end by 0 bases, with 10 bases between. Looked up from germline, CDR1 is SGHVS and CDR2 is FNYEAQ. The CDR3 spans 14 residues. The CDR3 region has the DNA TGTGCCAGCCGGGTAGCGACGAACACCGGGGAGCTGTTTTTT. Translating gives CASRVATNTGELFF.

The chain combines TRBV7-2 with TRBJ1-2, with 10 positions matching TRBD1. The CDR3 length is 14 residues. Germline V lookup: CDR1 SGHTA, CDR2 FQGNSA. J was trimmed by 2 bases and V by 6 bases; bases with no gene match: 3. The CDR3 loop reads CASSKDRGNYGYTF. For the CDR3, the DNA is TGTGCCAGCAGTAAGGACAGGGGGAACTATGGCTACACCTTC.

The CDR3 DNA reads as TGTGCCAGCAGCACCAGTCCTAGCGGGGGGTCATATACGCAGTATTTT. Residues: CASSTSPSGGSYTQYF. The chain links TRBV11-2 to TRBJ2-3; TRBD2 agrees at 11 bases. J lost 7 bases, V lost 5 bases, and 11 bases had no gene match. The CDR3 runs to 16 residues. CDR1 is SGHAT, CDR2 FQNNGV, per germline.

This clone was counted once. The junction differs from germline at one of its ends, possibly a read error. The J gene is TRBJ2-3, the V gene TRBV11-3; 8 bases align to TRBD2. The CDR3 has 15 amino acids. CDR1 SGHNT and CDR2 YENEEA come from the germline V gene. The CDR3 is CASSIDSGGTDTQYF. In DNA form, the CDR3 reads TGTGCCAGCAGCATAGATAGCGGGGGCACAGATACGCAGTATTTT.

The chain is built from TRBV11-3 and TRBJ2-1, with 12 bases lining up with TRBD2. This CDR3 is built from 15 residues. The V and J ends lost 1 base and 8 bases, in that order; junction bases with no gene match: 3. From germline, CDR1 is SGHNT and CDR2 YENEEA. This CDR3 reads CASSLVTSGSDEQFF. DNA of the CDR3: TGTGCCAGCAGCTTAGTGACTAGCGGGAGCGATGAGCAGTTCTTC.

The gene calls are TRBV11-2 and TRBJ2-3, with 7 bases lining up with TRBD1. Germline lookup yields CDR1 SGHAT and CDR2 FQNNGV. V shed 5 bases and J 0 bases; nucleotides not matched to a gene: 17. The CDR3 extends over 19 amino acids. The CDR3 DNA is TGTGCCAGCAGCCCACAGAGGGGACAGAGTTCCCTTAGCACAGATACGCAGTATTTT. This gives the protein CASSPQRGQSSLSTDTQYF. The variable domain in full, with the rest retrieved from reference TRBV11-2 and TRBJ2-3, is EAGVAQSPRYKIIEKRQSVAFWCNPISGHATLYWYQQILGQGPKLLIQFQNNGVVDDSQLPKDRFSAERLKGVDSTLKIQPAKLEDSAVYLCASSPQRGQSSLSTDTQYFGPGTRLTVL.

The chain uses TRBV6-5 and TRBJ2-5; D not certain. V gave up 6 bases and J gave up 10 bases, with 15 bases separating them. Germline loops: CDR1 MNHEY, CDR2 SVGAGI. The CDR3 length is 12 residues. The CDR3 region is CASRNVASYQYF. In DNA form, the CDR3 reads TGTGCCAGCAGGAACGTAGCCTCATACCAGTACTTC.

The V call is TRBV16, the J call TRBJ2-5, with D perhaps matching TRBD1 or TRBD2 (5 bases each). Germline V gene lookup returns CDR1 KGHSY and CDR2 FQNENV. The CDR3 is 14 amino acids. Trimming shortened V by 5 bases and J by 4 bases, and 14 bases separated the two germline ends. The CDR3 DNA follows: TGTGCCAGCAGCGGGACGGTCGTTTCAGAGACCCAGTACTTC. It translates to CASSGTVVSETQYF.

This clone was found once. V gene TRBV7-9 combines with J gene TRBJ2-3; D gene uncertain. Germline V gene lookup returns CDR1 SEHNR and CDR2 FQNEAQ (reference sequence). CDR3 length equals 13 residues. The germline V and J ends were trimmed by 2 bases and 4 bases, with 7 bases remaining between them. Here the CDR3 DNA reads TGTGCCAGCAGCTTATTTGGCGCAGATACGCAGTATTTT. Translated: CASSLFGADTQYF.

The chain has TRBV2 and TRBJ2-7; possibly TRBD1 for D (6 bases). The CDR3 loop spans 13 amino acids. V shed 5 bases and J shed 2 bases, with 10 bases lying between them. The germline V gene encodes CDR1 SNHLY and CDR2 FYNNEI. The CDR3 sequence is CASSPGHPYEQYF. CDR3 sequence (DNA): TGTGCCAGCAGTCCGGGACACCCCTACGAGCAGTACTTC.

The rearrangement uses TRBV11-3 and TRBJ2-7, with 13 bases fitting TRBD2. This CDR3 is 17 amino acids long. From germline, CDR1 is SGHNT and CDR2 YENEEA. The V and J ends lost 2 bases and 2 bases, in that order; junction bases with no gene match: 6. The CDR3 bases are TGTGCCAGCAGCTTAACCCGAACTAGCGGGAGGGCCTACGAGCAGTACTTC. Amino acid sequence: CASSLTRTSGRAYEQYF.

The chain uses TRBV14 and TRBJ2-1; 12 nucleotides align to TRBD2. V dropped 2 bases and J dropped 4; count of bases not matched to a gene: 6. The CDR3 consists of 17 residues. Germline V lookup: CDR1 SGHDN, CDR2 FVKESK. DNA for the CDR3: TGTGCCAGCAGCCAACTTACTAGCGGGGGGTTTTACAATGAGCAGTTCTTC. Its translation is CASSQLTSGGFYNEQFF.

The chain combines TRBV27 with TRBJ1-2, with D tentatively TRBD1 (6 bases). Per germline, CDR1 MNHEY and CDR2 SMNVEV (reference sequence). The CDR3 runs to 15 residues. Deletions cut 0 bases from V and 8 bases from J, with 16 bases between. DNA for the CDR3: TGTGCCAGCAGTTTATCGTACAGGGATAGTTCGGGCTACACCTTC. It codes for CASSLSYRDSSGYTF.

The rearrangement uses TRBV29-1 and TRBJ2-7; the match to TRBD2 covers 7 bases. This CDR3 has 13 amino acids. Germline V gene sequence: CDR1 SQVTM, CDR2 ANQGSEA. V lost 4 bases to trimming and J lost 6 bases; unmatched junction nucleotides: 9. The CDR3 spells CSVGGGEGSEQYF. The CDR3 bases are TGCAGCGTTGGGGGGGGAGAAGGGTCCGAGCAGTACTTC.

This chain joins TRBV10-3 and TRBJ2-1; TRBD2 aligns across 9 bases. CDR1 and CDR2 (germline): ENHRY, SYGVKD. The CDR3 totals 14 residues. The trim removed 6 bases at V and 10 bases at J, leaving 10 bases unmatched. CDR3 amino acids: CAISAGGDRLEQFF. The CDR3 DNA reads TGTGCCATCAGCGCGGGGGGGGACCGGTTGGAGCAGTTCTTC.

The chain carries TRBV23-1 and TRBJ2-7, with D unresolved. TRBV23-1 is identified as an open reading frame with a role that is uncertain. V was clipped by 7 bases and J by 0 bases, with 10 bases between them. The CDR3 contains 13 residues. The CDR3 coding sequence is TGCGCCAGCAAAGCCCTTCCCTCCTACGAGCAGTACTTC. Its protein product is CASKALPSYEQYF.

The V call is TRBV19, the J call TRBJ1-5; 7 nucleotides align to TRBD1. The CDR3 is made up of 15 amino acids. In germline, CDR1 is LNHDA, CDR2 SQIVND (reference sequence). J was trimmed by 2 bases and V by 5 bases; bases with no gene match: 6. Here the CDR3 DNA reads TGTGCCAGTAGTCAGGGGGACCCAGGCAATCAGCCCCAGCATTTT. It yields the protein CASSQGDPGNQPQHF.

This clone showed up just a few times. This chain connects TRBV6-6 to TRBJ1-2; D unresolved. V was shortened by 6 bases and J by 2 bases, with 13 bases between the two germline ends. There are 14 residues in the CDR3. Germline CDR1 is MNHNY and CDR2 is SVGAGI (reference sequence). The CDR3 reads CASSKGLANYGYTF. CDR3 bases: TGTGCCAGCAGCAAGGGTTTAGCAAACTATGGCTACACCTTC.